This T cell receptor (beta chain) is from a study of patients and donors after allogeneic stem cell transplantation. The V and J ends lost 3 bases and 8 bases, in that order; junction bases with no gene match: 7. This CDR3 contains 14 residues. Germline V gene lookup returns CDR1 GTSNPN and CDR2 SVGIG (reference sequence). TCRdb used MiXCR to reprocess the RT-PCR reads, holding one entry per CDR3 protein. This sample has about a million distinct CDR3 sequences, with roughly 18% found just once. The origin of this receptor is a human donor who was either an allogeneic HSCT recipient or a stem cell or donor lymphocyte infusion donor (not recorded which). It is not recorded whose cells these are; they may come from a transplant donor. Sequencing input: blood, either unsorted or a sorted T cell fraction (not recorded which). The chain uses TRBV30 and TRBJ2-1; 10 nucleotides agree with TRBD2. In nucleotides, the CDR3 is TGTGCCTGGAGAGGTGGACTAGCGGACGATGAGCAGTTCTTC. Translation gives CAWRGGLADDEQFF.